A single sample is the source of the 26 T cell receptor beta chains below, sequenced in a study of blood T cell repertoires in COVID-19. Some clones are missing from TCRdb's copy, which holds only in-frame ones; the method was immunoSEQ multiplex PCR. The table has 200,000 to 250,000 clones, approximately 81% seen once; the top ten hold around 18%. The sequenced material came from peripheral blood. These receptors all stem from a woman older than 75 with active or convalescent COVID-19.

V is TRBV3-1 (or the pseudogene TRBV3-2) and J is TRBJ1-2; D is possibly TRBD1 (5 bases). CDR3 length: 15 residues. Germline CDR1 LGHDT, CDR2 YNNKEL (reference sequence). Trimming pared 1 base from V and 6 bases from J, leaving 15 bases between. CDR3 sequence: CASSQGSGQMDGYTF. In nucleotides, the CDR3 is TGTGCCAGCAGCCAAGGCTCAGGGCAGATGGATGGCTACACCTTC.

J is TRBJ2-5 and V is TRBV7-2, with TRBD1 identical over 9 bases. The CDR3 spans 12 residues. Germline V CDR1 and CDR2: SGHTA, FQGNSA. The junction had 1 base not matched to a gene; V was cut back by 7 bases and J by 4 bases. The CDR3 nucleotides are TGTGCCAGCAAGGGACAGGGAGAGACCCAGTACTTC. Its translation is CASKGQGETQYF.

The DNA for the CDR3 is TGCAGCGTTGAAGATCAGACAGGGGCAGACTACGAGCAGTACTTC. Translation: CSVEDQTGADYEQYF. The chain carries TRBV29-1 and TRBJ2-7; 8 positions match TRBD1. The length of the CDR3 is 15 residues. The V gene's germline CDR1 is SQVTM and CDR2 ANQGSEA. V gave up 0 bases and J gave up 3 bases; unmatched junction bases: 7.

J is TRBJ2-5 and V is TRBV4-1, with D possibly being TRBD1 (5 bases). The germline gives CDR1 MGHRA, CDR2 YSYEKL. Trimming pared 0 bases from V and 5 bases from J, leaving 13 bases between. The CDR3 runs to 15 residues. CDR3 DNA sequence: TGCGCCAGCAGCCAAGATCTTGGGGCCCCGGAGACCCAGTACTTC. Its protein product is CASSQDLGAPETQYF.

The chain has TRBV27 and TRBJ2-2, with a tentative D call TRBD1 (5 bases). V dropped 5 bases and J dropped 2 bases, with 15 bases sitting between them. The CDR3 contains 16 residues. Per the germline V gene, CDR1 is MNHEY and CDR2 is SMNVEV (reference sequence). The CDR3 reads CASSGNPDTNTGELFF. The CDR3 nucleotides read TGTGCCAGCAGTGGAAATCCGGACACAAACACCGGGGAGCTGTTTTTT.

V gene TRBV6-5 combines with J gene TRBJ2-7, with a weak D call TRBD2 (6 bases). Trimming shortened V by 6 bases and J by 5 bases, and 11 bases separated the two germline ends. Germline loops: CDR1 MNHEY, CDR2 SVGAGI. This CDR3 region has 12 residues. CDR3 nucleotides: TGTGCCAGCAGCTCGGGAGCCCACGAGCAGTACTTC. Protein sequence: CASSSGAHEQYF.

This chain joins TRBV19 and TRBJ2-2; TRBD1 agrees at 7 bases. The trim removed 5 bases at V and 5 bases at J, leaving 8 bases unmatched. Germline V gene data show CDR1 as LNHDA and CDR2 as SQIVND (reference sequence). The CDR3 totals 15 residues. The CDR3 protein is CASSLRDSRTGELFF. The CDR3 DNA reads TGTGCCAGTAGTCTCCGGGACAGCAGAACCGGGGAGCTGTTTTTT.

The J gene is TRBJ2-2, the V gene TRBV28, with D maybe TRBD2 (5 bases). V gave up 5 bases and J gave up 6 bases, with 10 bases separating them. The length of the CDR3 is 13 residues. Germline V gives CDR1 MDHEN, CDR2 SYDVKM. The CDR3 DNA is TGTGCCAGCAGTCTGGAGGTCCCCGGGGAGCTGTTTTTT. Encoded protein: CASSLEVPGELFF.

The rearrangement uses TRBV7-3 and TRBJ2-7; D may be TRBD1 (6 bases). The CDR3 totals 16 residues. V was trimmed by 0 bases and J by 5 bases, leaving 17 bases between them. Germline V lookup: CDR1 SGHTA, CDR2 FQGTGA. The CDR3 loop reads CASSLTKDSVPHEQYF. The DNA of the CDR3 is TGTGCCAGCAGCTTAACAAAGGACAGTGTGCCGCACGAGCAGTACTTC.

The rearrangement joins TRBV3-1 (or the pseudogene TRBV3-2) to TRBJ1-1; weak D call: TRBD1 (5 bases). This CDR3 contains 17 residues. Germline CDR1 reads LGHDT; CDR2 reads YNNKEL (reference sequence). V gave up 1 base and J gave up 1 base, with 16 bases separating them. CDR3 coding DNA: TGTGCCAGCAGCCAAGTCGGGGGTTCGGGGAGGAACACTGAAGCTTTCTTT. Protein: CASSQVGGSGRNTEAFF.

The J gene is TRBJ2-3, the V gene TRBV7-2, with 7 bases fitting TRBD2. The CDR3 spans 15 residues. The V segment lost 5 bases and the J segment 3 bases; nucleotides outside the gene matches: 8. CDR1 and CDR2 (germline): SGHTA, FQGNSA. CDR3 loop: CASSPAGVRTDTQYF. For the CDR3, the DNA is TGTGCCAGCAGCCCCGCGGGAGTACGTACAGATACGCAGTATTTT.

The rearrangement links TRBV5-1 to TRBJ1-1; 7 bases fit TRBD1. The CDR3 totals 14 residues. CDR1 and CDR2 from the germline V gene are SGHRS and YFSETQ. The junction had 5 bases not matched to a gene; V was cut back by 1 base and J by 5 bases. The CDR3 spells CASSLFDRETEAFF. CDR3 nucleotide sequence: TGCGCCAGCAGCTTGTTTGACAGGGAAACTGAAGCTTTCTTT.

This rearrangement joins TRBV11-3 to TRBJ2-1, with 9 bases aligning to TRBD1. The CDR3 loop spans 16 amino acids. The germline gives CDR1 SGHNT, CDR2 YENEEA. The J segment lost 8 bases and the V segment lost 5 bases, leaving 13 bases of the junction unmatched. DNA for the CDR3: TGTGCCAGCAGCCCGGGACAGGGTCGTATGAGGGATGAGCAGTTCTTC. Protein product: CASSPGQGRMRDEQFF.

The gene calls are TRBV4-3 and TRBJ2-7; no definite D call. The CDR3 has 14 amino acids. V was clipped by 0 bases and J by 2 bases, with 8 bases between them. Germline CDR1 reads LGHNA; CDR2 reads YSLEER. The CDR3 nucleotides read TGCGCCAGCAGCCAAGATGAAACAGCCTACGAGCAGTACTTC. Translated: CASSQDETAYEQYF.

This sequence joins TRBV27 and TRBJ2-3; D might be TRBD1 (6 bases). Germline lookup yields CDR1 MNHEY and CDR2 SMNVEV (reference sequence). CDR3 length: 17 residues. The V end lost 5 bases, the J end lost 5 bases, and 23 bases lay between the germline ends. The CDR3 spells CASSKTGQRYGLDTQYF. The CDR3 nucleotides read TGTGCCAGCAGTAAGACAGGACAACGTTATGGGTTAGATACGCAGTATTTT.

The V gene is TRBV25-1, the J gene TRBJ2-3; TRBD2 aligns across 11 bases. The CDR3 has 14 residues. CDR1 and CDR2 (germline): MGHDK, SYGVNS. The J segment lost 5 bases and the V segment lost 5 bases, leaving 3 bases of the junction unmatched. The CDR3 DNA sequence: TGTGCCAGCAGTAGGGGACTAGCGGAAGATACGCAGTATTTT. It is translated as CASSRGLAEDTQYF. Looking up the rest from reference TRBV25-1 and TRBJ2-3 gives the full variable domain: EADIYQTPRYLVIGTGKKITLECSQTMGHDKMYWYQQDPGMELHLIHYSYGVNSTEKGDLSSESTVSRIRTEHFPLTLESARPSHTSQYLCASSRGLAEDTQYFGPGTRLTVL.

V and J are TRBV12-3 or TRBV12-4 and TRBJ1-2; possibly TRBD1 for D (5 bases). The CDR3 has 13 amino acids. V was cut by 6 bases and J by 3 bases, with 11 bases left in between. The chain's CDR3 is CASSLTVDYGYTF. The CDR3 nucleotides read TGTGCCAGCAGCTTGACAGTTGACTATGGCTACACCTTC.

The rearrangement links TRBV7-9 to TRBJ2-6; 9 bases are a match to TRBD1. Germline V gives CDR1 SEHNR, CDR2 FQNEAQ (reference sequence). V was pared by 5 bases and J by 0 bases, with 8 bases of the junction left unmatched. This CDR3 has 18 residues. The CDR3 nucleotides read TGTGCCAGCAGCCAAAGGACAGGGGAGTACTCTGGGGCCAACGTCCTGACTTTC. It is translated as CASSQRTGEYSGANVLTF.

V usage is TRBV2 and J usage is TRBJ1-2; TRBD1 matches 7 bases. The J segment lost 2 bases and the V segment lost 4 bases, leaving 1 base of the junction unmatched. This CDR3 spans 13 amino acids. CDR1 and CDR2 from the germline V gene are SNHLY and FYNNEI. CDR3 region: CASSGDSNYGYTF. CDR3 in DNA: TGTGCCAGCAGTGGGGACAGCAACTATGGCTACACCTTC.

In its sample, this clone was seen once. V gene TRBV7-2 combines with J gene TRBJ2-7, with a possible D match to TRBD2 (6 bases). Germline CDR1 is SGHTA and CDR2 is FQGNSA. The CDR3 sequence is 15 residues long. V was pared by 1 base and J by 9 bases, with 19 bases between. CDR3 nucleotide sequence: TGTGCCAGCAGCTTAGGAGGTAGCGGTACTACGGGGCAGTACTTC. Encoded protein: CASSLGGSGTTGQYF.

This clone was seen a few times. The chain links TRBV18 to TRBJ1-1; 9 bases are shared with TRBD1. The CDR3 spans 14 residues. The germline V gene encodes CDR1 KGHSH and CDR2 LQKENI. V lost 6 bases, J lost 4 bases, and 6 bases stayed unmatched. CDR3 sequence: CASSWTGEGTEAFF. Here the CDR3 DNA reads TGTGCCAGCTCTTGGACAGGGGAGGGCACTGAAGCTTTCTTT.

This rearrangement joins TRBV7-2 to TRBJ1-3, with a tentative D call TRBD1 (6 bases). Germline V gene lookup returns CDR1 SGHTA and CDR2 FQGNSA. The CDR3 totals 15 residues. Trimming stripped 5 bases from V and 0 bases from J, with 11 bases between. CDR3 sequence reads: CASSQRQVSGNTIYF. CDR3 in DNA: TGTGCCAGCAGCCAGCGACAGGTCTCTGGAAACACCATATATTTT.

The chain employs TRBV15 and TRBJ2-5, with D possibly TRBD2 on 5 matching bases. Trimming took 0 bases from V and 3 from J, leaving 17 bases between them. The germline V gene encodes CDR1 LNHNV and CDR2 YYDKDF (reference sequence). CDR3 length: 17 amino acids. For the CDR3, the DNA is TGTGCCACCAGCAGAGATCCCCCCGGCGGAGGTGAAGAGACCCAGTACTTC. Amino acids: CATSRDPPGGGEETQYF.

The chain couples TRBV6-5 to TRBJ2-7; a possible D gene is TRBD1 (6 bases). V was trimmed by 0 bases and J by 4 bases, leaving 10 bases between them. Germline lookup yields CDR1 MNHEY and CDR2 SVGAGI. CDR3 length equals 14 residues. The CDR3 nucleotides read TGTGCCAGCAGTTACTCGCACGACAGGTACGAGCAGTACTTC. It specifies CASSYSHDRYEQYF.

The gene calls are TRBV5-4 and TRBJ1-1; 10 nucleotides line up with TRBD1. The V gene's germline CDR1 is SGHNT and CDR2 YYREEE (reference sequence). The ends lost 5 bases at V and 4 bases at J; junction bases unmatched: 8. The CDR3 has 15 amino acids. The CDR3 loop reads CASRTDRGPSTEAFF. CDR3 DNA: TGTGCCAGCAGAACTGACAGGGGGCCATCCACTGAAGCTTTCTTT.

V and J are TRBV3-1 (or the pseudogene TRBV3-2) and TRBJ1-1; possibly TRBD1 for D (6 bases). Germline V lookup: CDR1 LGHDT, CDR2 YNNKEL (reference sequence). This CDR3 is 20 amino acids long. V was cut by 2 bases and J by 7 bases, with 32 bases left in between. CDR3 in amino acids: CASSQKDWDIYRARRGEAFF. For the CDR3, the DNA is TGTGCCAGCAGCCAAAAAGATTGGGACATATACAGGGCCAGAAGGGGTGAAGCTTTCTTT.